These T cell receptor beta chains were read from a single sample in a study of brain metastases from non-small cell lung cancer. Some clones are missing from TCRdb's copy, which holds only in-frame ones; the method was immunoSEQ multiplex PCR. The table records over a thousand clones, around 91% of them present only once. The sample comprised primary lung tumor tissue. The receptors were gathered from a donor over 35 with non-small cell lung cancer. CDR3s include the opening cysteine and the closing phenylalanine or tryptophan. D genes are given only for firm matches. Clone size is shown for a subset of rows, as once, few, many or a class of expanded clone.

>TRBJ2-3|.|TRBV7-9|.
TGTGCCAGCAGCCCACCGATGGGAGATCCAGATACGCAGTATTTT
CASSPPMGDPDTQYF
>TRBJ2-7|.|TRBV28|.
TGTGCCAGCAGCCGCCGGGGCAGGGGAAGCGGCGAGCAGTACTTC
CASSRRGRGSGEQYF
>TRBJ2-3|.|TRBV6-4|TRBD2
TGTGCCAGCAGCCCCGCAGGAGGCGGGGGGAGCACAGATACGCAGTATTTT
CASSPAGGGGSTDTQYF
>TRBJ2-3|.|TRBV6-6|TRBD1
TGTGCCAGCAGTGGACAGGGGACGGATACGCAGTATTTT
CASSGQGTDTQYF
>TRBJ1-4|.|TRBV19|TRBD1
TGTGCCAGTAGTATGCAGGGGGCGGCAACTAATGAAAAACTGTTTTTT
CASSMQGAATNEKLFF
>TRBJ2-3|.|TRBV9|.
TGTGCCAGCAGTGTTAGTGGTTTTAGCACAGATACGCAGTATTTT
CASSVSGFSTDTQYF
>TRBJ2-4|.|TRBV30|TRBD1
TGTGCCTGGCGGACAGGAGCTCTAGCCAAAAACATTCAGTACTTC
CAWRTGALAKNIQYF
>TRBJ2-7|few|TRBV12-3/TRBV12-4|.
TGTGCCAGCAGTTTATGGGCGAACCACGAGCAGTACTTC
CASSLWANHEQYF
>TRBJ1-1|.|TRBV29-1|.
TGCAGCGCCCAGGGAATAGACGCTGAAGCTTTCTTT
CSAQGIDAEAFF
>TRBJ1-5|.|TRBV6-5|.
TGTGCCAGCAGGGACATCTACAATCAGCCCCAGCATTTT
CASRDIYNQPQHF
>TRBJ2-2|.|TRBV2|.
TGTGCCAGCAGCCCGACAGAAACGAACACCGGGGAGCTGTTTTTT
CASSPTETNTGELFF
>TRBJ1-4|.|TRBV6-1|TRBD1
TGTGCCAGCTACAATACAGGGGATGAAAAACTGTTTTTT
CASYNTGDEKLFF
>TRBJ2-7|.|TRBV2|.
TGTGCCAGCAGTGGGGAACAGGTTCACGAGCAGTACTTC
CASSGEQVHEQYF
>TRBJ2-7|.|TRBV5-4|.
TGTGCCAGCAGCTTGGCCCCACAGGGCTACGAGCAGTACTTC
CASSLAPQGYEQYF
>TRBJ2-1|once|TRBV29-1|TRBD1
TGCAGCGCCGACAGGGAAGGAGAGAATGAGCAGTTCTTC
CSADREGENEQFF
>TRBJ1-3|once|TRBV10-3|.
TGTGCCATCACCCCGGGACACCCAAACACCATATATTTT
CAITPGHPNTIYF